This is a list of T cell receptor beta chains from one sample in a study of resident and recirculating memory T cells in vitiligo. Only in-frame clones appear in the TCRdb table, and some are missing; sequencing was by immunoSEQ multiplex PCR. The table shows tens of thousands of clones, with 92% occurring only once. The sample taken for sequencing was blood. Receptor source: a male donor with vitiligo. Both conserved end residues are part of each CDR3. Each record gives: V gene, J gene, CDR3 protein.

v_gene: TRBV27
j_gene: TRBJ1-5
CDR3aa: CASSPSRVGNQPQHF

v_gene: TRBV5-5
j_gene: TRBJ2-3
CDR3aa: CASSFRTSATSTDTQYF

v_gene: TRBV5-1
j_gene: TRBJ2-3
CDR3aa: CASRPPGQVLDTQYF

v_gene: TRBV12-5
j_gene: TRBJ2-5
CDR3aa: CASGLGAWTRSGTQYF

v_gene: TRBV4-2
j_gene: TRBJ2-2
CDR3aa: CASSRGTSGVNTGELFF

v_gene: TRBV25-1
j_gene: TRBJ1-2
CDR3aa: CASSEQGVGYTF

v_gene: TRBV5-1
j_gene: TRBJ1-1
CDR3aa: CASSLVTGAEAFF

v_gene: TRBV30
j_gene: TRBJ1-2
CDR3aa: CAWSPMAGRYGYTF

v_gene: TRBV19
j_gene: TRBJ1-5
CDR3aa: CASSIPGLTSDQHF

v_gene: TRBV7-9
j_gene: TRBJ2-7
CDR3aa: CASQKQTGAPGRLVEQYF

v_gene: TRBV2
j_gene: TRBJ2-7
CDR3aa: CASSERGLAGSHSYEQYF

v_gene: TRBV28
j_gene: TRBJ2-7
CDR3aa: CASSGTPTYEQYF

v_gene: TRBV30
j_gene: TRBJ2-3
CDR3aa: CAWSVPGLAAPGADTQYF

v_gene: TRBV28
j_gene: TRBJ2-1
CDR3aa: CASSPEQEPNEQFF

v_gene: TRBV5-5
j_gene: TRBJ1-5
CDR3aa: CASSRRVDTNQPQHF

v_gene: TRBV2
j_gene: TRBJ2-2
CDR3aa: CASRAVSGSTGELFF

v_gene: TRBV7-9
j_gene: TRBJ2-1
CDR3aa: CASSLGAMNSGDEQFF

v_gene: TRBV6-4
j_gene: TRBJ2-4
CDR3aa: CASSVDGNKNIQYF

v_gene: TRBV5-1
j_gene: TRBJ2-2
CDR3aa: CASSPRSGTGDTGELFF

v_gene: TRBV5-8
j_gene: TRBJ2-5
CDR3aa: CASSLAEARVRETQYF

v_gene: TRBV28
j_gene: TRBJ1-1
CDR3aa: CAISDRVNTEAFF

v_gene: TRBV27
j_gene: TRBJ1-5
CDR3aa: CASSLSRDRGNQPQHF

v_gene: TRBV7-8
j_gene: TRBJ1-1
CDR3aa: CASSHTPGHTNTEAFF

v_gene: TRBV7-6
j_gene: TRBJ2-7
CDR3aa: CASSPQGGGRAYEQYF

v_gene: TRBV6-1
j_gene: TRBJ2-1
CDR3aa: CASSGEGWREGADEQFF

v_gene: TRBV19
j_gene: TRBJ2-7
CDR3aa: CASPGLAGGAISYEQYF

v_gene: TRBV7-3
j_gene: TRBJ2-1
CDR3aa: CASSLKGAAGGRFDEQFF

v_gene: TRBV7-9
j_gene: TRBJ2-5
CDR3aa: CASSLDRGTQYF

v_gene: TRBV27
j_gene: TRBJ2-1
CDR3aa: CASSLSRSQGEQFF

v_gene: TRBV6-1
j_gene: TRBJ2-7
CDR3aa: CASTVSTYEQYF

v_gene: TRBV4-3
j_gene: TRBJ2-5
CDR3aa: CASSPGLLETQYF

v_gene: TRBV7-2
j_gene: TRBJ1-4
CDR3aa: CASGRQGNEKLFF

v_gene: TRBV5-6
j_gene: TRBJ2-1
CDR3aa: CASSLSPRDYNEQFF

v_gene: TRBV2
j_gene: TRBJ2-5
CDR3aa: CASTWGGSAETQYF

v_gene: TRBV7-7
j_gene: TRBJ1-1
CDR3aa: CASSLNSRGIETEAFF

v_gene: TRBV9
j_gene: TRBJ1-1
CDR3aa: CASSLWTGGETEAFF

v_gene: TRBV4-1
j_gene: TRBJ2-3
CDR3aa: CASSLRQVISTDTQYF

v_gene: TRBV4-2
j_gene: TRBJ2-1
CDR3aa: CASSQDGTRYNEQFF

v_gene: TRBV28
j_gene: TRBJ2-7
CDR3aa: CASREGAGYYEQYF

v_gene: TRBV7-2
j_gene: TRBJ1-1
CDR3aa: CASSLQGNTEAFF